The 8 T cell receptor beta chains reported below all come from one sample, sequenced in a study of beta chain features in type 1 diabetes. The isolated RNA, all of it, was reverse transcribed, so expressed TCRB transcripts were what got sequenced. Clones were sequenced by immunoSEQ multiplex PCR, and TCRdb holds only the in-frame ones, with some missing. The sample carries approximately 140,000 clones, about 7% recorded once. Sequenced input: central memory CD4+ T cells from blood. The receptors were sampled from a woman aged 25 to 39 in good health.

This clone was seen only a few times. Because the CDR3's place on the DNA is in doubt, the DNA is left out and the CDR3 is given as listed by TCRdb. CDR3 sequence: CSVRFGVGTEAFF. The chain uses TRBV29-1 and TRBJ1-1. Germline lookup yields CDR1 SQVTM and CDR2 ANQGSEA. Counting both end residues, the CDR3 totals 13 amino acids.

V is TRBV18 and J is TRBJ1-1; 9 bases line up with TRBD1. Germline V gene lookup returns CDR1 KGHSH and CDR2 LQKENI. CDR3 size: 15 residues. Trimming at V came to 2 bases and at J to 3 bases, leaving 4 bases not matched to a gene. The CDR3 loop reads CASSPTTGGDTEAFF. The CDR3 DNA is TGTGCCAGCTCACCAACGACAGGGGGGGACACTGAAGCTTTCTTT. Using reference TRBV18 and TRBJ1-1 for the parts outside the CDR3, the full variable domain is NAGVMQNPRHLVRRRGQEARLRCSPMKGHSHVYWYRQLPEEGLKFMVYLQKENIIDESGMPKERFSAEFPKEGPSILRIQQVVRGDSAAYFCASSPTTGGDTEAFFGQGTRLTVV.

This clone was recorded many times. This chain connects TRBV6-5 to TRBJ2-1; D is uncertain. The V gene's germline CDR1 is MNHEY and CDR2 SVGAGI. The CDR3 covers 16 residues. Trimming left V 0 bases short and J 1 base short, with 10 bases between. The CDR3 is CASSYSGIPSYNEQFF. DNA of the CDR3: TGTGCCAGCAGTTACTCGGGCATACCTTCCTACAATGAGCAGTTCTTC.

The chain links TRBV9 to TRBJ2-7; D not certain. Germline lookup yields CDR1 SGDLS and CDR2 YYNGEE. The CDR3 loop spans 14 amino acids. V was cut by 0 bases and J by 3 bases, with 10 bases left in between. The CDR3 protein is CASSVGLVSYEQYF. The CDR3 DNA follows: TGTGCCAGCAGCGTAGGGCTAGTGAGCTACGAGCAGTACTTC.

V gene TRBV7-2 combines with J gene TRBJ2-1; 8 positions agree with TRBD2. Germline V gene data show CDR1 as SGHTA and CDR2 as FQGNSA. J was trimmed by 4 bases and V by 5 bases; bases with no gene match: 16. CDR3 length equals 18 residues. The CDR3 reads CASSRKPRGGATYNEQFF. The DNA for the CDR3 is TGTGCCAGCAGCCGGAAGCCCCGGGGGGGAGCCACTTACAATGAGCAGTTCTTC.

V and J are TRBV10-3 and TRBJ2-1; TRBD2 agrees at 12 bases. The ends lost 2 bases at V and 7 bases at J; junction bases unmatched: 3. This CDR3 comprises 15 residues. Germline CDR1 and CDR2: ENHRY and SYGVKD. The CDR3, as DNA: TGTGCCATCAGTGAGACGGGACTAGCGGGTAATGAGCAGTTCTTC. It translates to CAISETGLAGNEQFF.

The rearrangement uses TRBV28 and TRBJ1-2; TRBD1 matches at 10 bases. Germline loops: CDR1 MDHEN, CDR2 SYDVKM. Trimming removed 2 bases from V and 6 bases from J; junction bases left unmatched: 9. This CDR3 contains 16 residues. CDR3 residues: CASSLPGRDRGHGYTF. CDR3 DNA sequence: TGTGCCAGCAGTTTACCTGGGAGAGACAGGGGGCATGGCTACACCTTC.

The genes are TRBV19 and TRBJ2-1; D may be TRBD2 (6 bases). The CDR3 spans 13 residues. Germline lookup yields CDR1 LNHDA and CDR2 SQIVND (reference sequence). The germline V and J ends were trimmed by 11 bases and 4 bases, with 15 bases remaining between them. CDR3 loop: CALHRGTYNEQFF. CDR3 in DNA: TGTGCCCTTCACCGGGGGACTTACAATGAGCAGTTCTTC.